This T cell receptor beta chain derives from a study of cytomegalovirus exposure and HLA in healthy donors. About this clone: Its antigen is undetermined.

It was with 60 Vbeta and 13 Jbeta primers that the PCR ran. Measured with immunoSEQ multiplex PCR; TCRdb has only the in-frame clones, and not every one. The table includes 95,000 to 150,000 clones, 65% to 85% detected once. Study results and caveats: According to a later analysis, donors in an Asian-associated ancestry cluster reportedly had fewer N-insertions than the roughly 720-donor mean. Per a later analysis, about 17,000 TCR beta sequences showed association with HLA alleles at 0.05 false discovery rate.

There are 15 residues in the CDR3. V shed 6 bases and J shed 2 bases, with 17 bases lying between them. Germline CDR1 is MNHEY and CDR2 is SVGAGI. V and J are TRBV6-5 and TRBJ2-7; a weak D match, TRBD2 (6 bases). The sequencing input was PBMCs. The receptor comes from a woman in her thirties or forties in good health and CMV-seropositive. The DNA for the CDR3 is TGTGCCAGCAGCCAAGGGTTCGGGAGCACCTACGAGCAGTACTTC. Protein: CASSQGFGSTYEQYF.